This TCR beta chain was documented in a study of CD8+CD57+ T cells in acquired aplastic anemia (dated by TCRdb to 2016 to 2019). Turning to the overall study: On average, sorted CD4+ and CD8+ cells yielded roughly 3.4 ug of extracted DNA, with a range of roughly 0.17 to 27.4 ug. A CD8+CD57+ expansion meant a frequency higher than the mean frequency seen in healthy subjects. What the authors observed across the whole study: Between patients and healthy controls, no significant difference in CD8+ Simpson's diversity was found (P=0.060). Some 31 CD8+ CDR3 sequences were shared between patients and controls but appeared highly expressed in patients and within their immunodominant clones.

A word on this clonotype: Its cognate antigen has yet to be identified. Base qualities are not at hand, and no much larger clone is one base apart.

Via the germline V gene, CDR1 is SNHLY and CDR2 FYNNEI. The CDR3 contains 11 residues, cysteine and phenylalanine counted. CDR3 DNA is the only sequence kept; it has 33 bases, read in frame from the first base. Trimming takes 5 bases from V and 9 bases from J, and the germline ends sit 10 bases apart. Expansion of CD8+CD57+ cells had been shown by flow cytometry in the patients chosen for sequencing. Every patient had a diagnosis of severe acquired aplastic anemia based on International Study of Aplastic Anemia and Agranulocytosis and Camitta criteria. No therapy had been received by the patients at the time of blood sampling. TCR repertoires of sorted CD4+ and CD8+ blood T cells from severe aplastic anemia patients and healthy subjects were deep-sequenced in the study. Patients were enrolled under clinicaltrials.gov protocols 00001620, 01623167, 00001397, 00071045, 00081523 and 00961064 in the USA. Ficoll-Paque density gradient centrifugation was used to isolate peripheral blood mononuclear cells. Before DNA extraction, CD4+ and CD8+ T cells were sorted by FACS or by magnetic beads.

Genomic DNA was used as template for profiling of TCR beta VDJ combinations and CDR3 sequences. TCR repertoire sequencing was run on an Illumina HiSeq 2000. The original methods were these. Repertoires were assessed using TRBV/TRBJ rearrangement plots, CDR3 size and DJ length profiles, and Simpson's diversity index. Whichever DNA sequence was most abundant in the deep sequencing data was defined as the immunodominant clone. CDR3 amino acid sequences were checked for sharing across subjects and were also compared against the VDJdb database and published repertoires. The public sequencing data were trimmed at Q25 with fastp and processed into clonotypes with MiXCR by TCRdb, which kept only in-frame beta chains. CDR3 protein duplicates are merged, each entry listing the most common genes and DNA. TCRdb, not the authors, supplied the V and J calls. The sample includes 180,000 or so distinct CDR3 sequences, with under 50% observed a single time. Clones ranked in the top ten supply 1.8% of the sample.

The chain employs TRBV2 and TRBJ1-1, and possibly TRBD1, on 6 matching bases. The sequenced sample was sorted CD4+, CD8+, or CD8+CD57+ T cells (not recorded which) from PBMCs. The origin of this receptor is a human donor with aplastic anemia. CDR3 sequence: CASSYRAKAFF. The nucleotide sequence reads as follows: TGTGCCAGCAGTTACAGGGCGAAAGCTTTCTTT.